A selection of T cell receptor beta chains follows, all from one sample in a study of T cell repertoires in cytomegalovirus infection. TCRdb reprocessed the reads via MiXCR and lists one record per CDR3 protein. The sample records around 94,000 distinct CDR3 sequences, 15% to 20% being singletons. Sequenced material: PBMCs. The receptors shown here come from a human donor in good health (CMV status not recorded). Some clones in this sample may be carry-over from other donors' samples. The CDR3 runs from the conserved cysteine through the conserved F or W. Fields, in order: V gene, D gene, J gene, clone size, CDR3 DNA, CDR3 protein. The D gene is left open where the match is weak. Expanded clones are given a class, and other clones once, few, many or no size at all.

>TRBV5-8|-|TRBJ2-5|few
TGTGCCAGCAGCTTGCTTCAGGGCCAAGAGACCCAGTACTTC
CASSLLQGQETQYF
>TRBV7-2|TRBD2|TRBJ2-5|many
TGTGCCAGCAGCTTATGGGAGGGGGAGACCCAGTACTTC
CASSLWEGETQYF
>TRBV11-2|-|TRBJ2-5|many
TGTGCCAGCAGCTTAGCCATGTTTGGGGAGACCCAGTACTTC
CASSLAMFGETQYF
>TRBV2|-|TRBJ2-7|-
TGTGCCAGCGGGCCCTTCTACGAGCAGTACTTC
CASGPFYEQYF
>TRBV12-3/TRBV12-4|-|TRBJ1-6|-
TGTGCCAGCAGCCTCGGGGTTTTCGAGAATTCACCCCTCCACTTT
CASSLGVFENSPLHF
>TRBV7-9|-|TRBJ2-7|few
TGTGCCAGCAGCCGGACAGCCTCCTACGAGCAGTACTTC
CASSRTASYEQYF
>TRBV7-2|TRBD1|TRBJ2-1|many
TGTGCCAGCAGCGGCAGGACAGGGGGTAACAATGAGCAGTTCTTC
CASSGRTGGNNEQFF
>TRBV19|-|TRBJ2-2|-
TGTGCCAGTAGTATCCTCCCAGGGAACACCGGGGAGCTGTTTTTT
CASSILPGNTGELFF
>TRBV11-1|-|TRBJ1-1|few
TGTGCCAGCAGCGTGACAGATAACACTGAAGCTTTCTTT
CASSVTDNTEAFF
>TRBV29-1|TRBD2|TRBJ2-7|-
TGCAGCGTTGATCTAGCGGGGGGGCGCGAGCAGTACTTC
CSVDLAGGREQYF
>TRBV28|TRBD1|TRBJ1-5|-
TGTGCCAGCCTACAGGGGGACGGACAGCCCCAGCATTTT
CASLQGDGQPQHF
>TRBV7-2|-|TRBJ2-5|many
TGTGCCAGCAGCTTGGGACCCACAATCCAAGAGACCCAGTACTTC
CASSLGPTIQETQYF
>TRBV27|-|TRBJ1-1|-
TGTGCCAGCAATCAATTTGCAGAGGGCACTGAAGCTTTCTTT
CASNQFAEGTEAFF
>TRBV19|-|TRBJ2-3|-
TGTGCCAGTAGTCTGGGACCTTCGGAGGCCACAGATACGCAGTATTTT
CASSLGPSEATDTQYF